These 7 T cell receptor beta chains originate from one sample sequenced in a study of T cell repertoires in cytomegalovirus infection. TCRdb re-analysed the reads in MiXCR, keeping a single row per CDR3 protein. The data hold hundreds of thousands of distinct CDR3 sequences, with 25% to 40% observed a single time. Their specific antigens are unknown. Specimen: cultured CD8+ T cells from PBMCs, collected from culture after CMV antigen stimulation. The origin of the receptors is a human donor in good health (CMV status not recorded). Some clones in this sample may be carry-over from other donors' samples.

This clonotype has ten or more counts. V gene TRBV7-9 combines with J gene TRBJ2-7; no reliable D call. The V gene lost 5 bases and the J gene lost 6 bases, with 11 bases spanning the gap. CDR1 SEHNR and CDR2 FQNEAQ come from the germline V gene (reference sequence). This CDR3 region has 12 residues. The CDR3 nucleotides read TGTGCCAGCAGCCCCGAATTGCTCGAGCAGTACTTC. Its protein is CASSPELLEQYF.

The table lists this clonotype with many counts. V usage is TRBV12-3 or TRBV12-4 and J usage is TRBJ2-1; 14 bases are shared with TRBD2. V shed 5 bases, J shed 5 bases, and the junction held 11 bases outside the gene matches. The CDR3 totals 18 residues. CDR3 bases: TGTGCCAGCAGTAAACCAGGGACTAGCGGGGGCCCAAACAATGAGCAGTTCTTC. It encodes CASSKPGTSGGPNNEQFF.

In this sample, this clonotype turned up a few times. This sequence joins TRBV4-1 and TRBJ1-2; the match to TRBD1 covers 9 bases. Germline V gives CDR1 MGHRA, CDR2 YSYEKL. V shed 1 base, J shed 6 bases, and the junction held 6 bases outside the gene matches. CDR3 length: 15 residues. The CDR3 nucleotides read TGCGCCAGCAGCCAAGCCGTCCGGACAGGGGATGGCTACACCTTC. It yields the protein CASSQAVRTGDGYTF.

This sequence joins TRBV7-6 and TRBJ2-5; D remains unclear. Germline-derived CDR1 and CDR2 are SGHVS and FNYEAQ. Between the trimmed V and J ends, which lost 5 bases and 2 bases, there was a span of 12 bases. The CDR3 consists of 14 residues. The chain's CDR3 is CASSAETRQETQYF. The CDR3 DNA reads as TGTGCCAGCAGCGCCGAGACTCGGCAAGAGACCCAGTACTTC. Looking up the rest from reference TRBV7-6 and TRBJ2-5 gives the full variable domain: GAGVSQSPRYKVTKRGQDVALRCDPISGHVSLYWYRQALGQGPEFLTYFNYEAQQDKSGLPNDRFSAERPEGSISTLTIQRTEQRDSAMYRCASSAETRQETQYFGPGTRLLVL.

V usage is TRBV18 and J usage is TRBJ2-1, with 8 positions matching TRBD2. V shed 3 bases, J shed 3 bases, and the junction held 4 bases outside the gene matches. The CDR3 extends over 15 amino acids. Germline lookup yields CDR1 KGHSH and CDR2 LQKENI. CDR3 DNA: TGTGCCAGCTCACCCCGGGAGGGGTACTACAATGAGCAGTTCTTC. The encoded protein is CASSPREGYYNEQFF.

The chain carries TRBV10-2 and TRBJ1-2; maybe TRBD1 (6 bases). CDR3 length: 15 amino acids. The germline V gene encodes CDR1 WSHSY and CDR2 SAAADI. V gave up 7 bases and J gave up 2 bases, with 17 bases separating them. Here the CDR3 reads CASIPTWGANYGYTF. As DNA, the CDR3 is TGCGCCAGCATCCCTACGTGGGGGGCGAACTATGGCTACACCTTC.

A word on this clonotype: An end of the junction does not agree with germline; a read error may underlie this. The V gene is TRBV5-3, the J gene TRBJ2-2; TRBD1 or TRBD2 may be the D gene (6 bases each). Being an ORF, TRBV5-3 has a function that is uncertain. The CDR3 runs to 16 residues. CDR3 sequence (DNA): TGTGCCAGCAGCTTCCTCGGGGGCCCGAACACCGGGGAGCTGTTTTTT. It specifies CASSFLGGPNTGELFF.